Described below is a single T cell receptor (beta chain) sequence and its context. The source of the sample is a study of T cells after yellow fever vaccination. Across the study: SMART-Seq v4 Ultra Low Input prepared the low-cell-number fractions.

Production of TCR cDNA was by 5'RACE template switching, which also added a universal primer site and UMIs. Each CDR3 protein gets one entry after TCRdb re-called the 5' RACE reads with MiXCR. Of approximately 260,000 distinct CDR3 sequences listed, roughly 5.6% are singletons. Deletions cut 0 bases from V and 7 bases from J, with 3 bases between. CDR1 is SGHRS and CDR2 is YFSETQ in the germline V gene. CDR3 length: 11 amino acids. The sample consisted of CD4+ T cells sorted from PBMCs, taken on the day of the yellow fever booster vaccination. The chain employs TRBV5-1 and TRBJ2-3; D is unresolved. The TCR comes from a man between 18 and 35 years old who received the YFV17D yellow fever vaccine. The CDR3 DNA sequence: TGCGCCAGCAGCTTGGCCTATACGCAGTATTTT. This translates into CASSLAYTQYF. Full variable domain (missing parts from reference TRBV5-1 and TRBJ2-3): KAGVTQTPRYLIKTRGQQVTLSCSPISGHRSVSWYQQTPGQGLQFLFEYFSETQRNKGNFPGRFSGRQFSNSRSEMNVSTLELGDSALYLCASSLAYTQYFGPGTRLTVL.